The rows below give T cell receptor beta chains drawn from one sample of a study of T cell repertoires in cytomegalovirus infection. MiXCR was run by TCRdb on the reads, yielding one entry per CDR3 protein. Of around 740,000 distinct CDR3 sequences in the sample, less than 40% were seen once. Material for sequencing was PBMCs. These receptors all come from a human donor in good health (CMV status not recorded). Some clones in this sample may be carry-over from other donors' samples. The CDR3 runs from the conserved cysteine through the conserved F or W. Each record gives: clone size, V gene, D gene, J gene, CDR3 DNA, CDR3 protein. A D gene is named only where the DNA matches it firmly. The listing skips clone size in some rows; elsewhere it reads once, few, many or a size class.

abundance: many; v_gene: TRBV6-1; d_gene: -; j_gene: TRBJ2-1; CDR3nt: TGTGCCAGCAGTGAACGGCAGGGGTCCTACAATGAGCAGTTCTTC; CDR3aa: CASSERQGSYNEQFF
abundance: -; v_gene: TRBV12-3/TRBV12-4; d_gene: -; j_gene: TRBJ1-1; CDR3nt: TGTGCCAGCAGTTTATTGGTCCCGAACACTCAAGCTTTCTTT; CDR3aa: CASSLLVPNTQAFF
abundance: many; v_gene: TRBV6-6; d_gene: -; j_gene: TRBJ2-7; CDR3nt: TGTGCCAGCAGCCCCTCGGAGTACGAGCAGTACTTC; CDR3aa: CASSPSEYEQYF
abundance: few; v_gene: TRBV19; d_gene: -; j_gene: TRBJ1-1; CDR3nt: TGTGCCAGTAGTAGCGGACCTGTCTGGGGGGAAGCTTTCTTT; CDR3aa: CASSSGPVWGEAFF
abundance: -; v_gene: TRBV7-6; d_gene: -; j_gene: TRBJ2-1; CDR3nt: TGTGCCAGCAGCTTAAGGAGGTTCGGAGCGGCCGCTTGGGACAATGAGCAGTTCTTC; CDR3aa: CASSLRRFGAAAWDNEQFF
abundance: -; v_gene: TRBV20-1; d_gene: -; j_gene: TRBJ1-4; CDR3nt: TGCAGTGCCCTGAGAGGGGGGGATGAAAAACTGTTTTTT; CDR3aa: CSALRGGDEKLFF
abundance: -; v_gene: TRBV7-2; d_gene: -; j_gene: TRBJ2-5; CDR3nt: TGTGCCAGCAGCTGGAGAGCGGTGGCCCGAGAGACCCAGTACTTC; CDR3aa: CASSWRAVARETQYF
abundance: -; v_gene: TRBV7-2; d_gene: TRBD1; j_gene: TRBJ1-6; CDR3nt: TGTGCCAGCAGCTTAGCCGGCAGGGGGTCCTATAATTCACCCCTCCACTTT; CDR3aa: CASSLAGRGSYNSPLHF
abundance: -; v_gene: TRBV6-5; d_gene: -; j_gene: TRBJ2-2; CDR3nt: TGTGCCAGCAGTTACTCTGTGTGGGAGGAGGGGTTTTCCGGGGAGCTGTTTTTT; CDR3aa: CASSYSVWEEGFSGELFF
abundance: few; v_gene: TRBV5-1; d_gene: TRBD1; j_gene: TRBJ2-3; CDR3nt: TGCGCCAGCAACGGACAGGGGCCCAGCACAGATACGCAGTATTTT; CDR3aa: CASNGQGPSTDTQYF
abundance: -; v_gene: TRBV7-9; d_gene: -; j_gene: TRBJ2-5; CDR3nt: TGTGCCAGCAGCTTAAGGGATATGTCGGGACAAGAGACCCAGTACTTC; CDR3aa: CASSLRDMSGQETQYF
abundance: few; v_gene: TRBV7-9; d_gene: -; j_gene: TRBJ1-1; CDR3nt: TGTGCCAGCACCTCGACGTGGAACACTGAAGCTTTCTTT; CDR3aa: CASTSTWNTEAFF
abundance: -; v_gene: TRBV20-1; d_gene: -; j_gene: TRBJ2-3; CDR3nt: TGCAGTGCTAGAATGGGCACAGATACGCAGTATTTT; CDR3aa: CSARMGTDTQYF
abundance: -; v_gene: TRBV4-2; d_gene: -; j_gene: TRBJ1-4; CDR3nt: TGTTCCAGCAGCCGGAACCCTGGGCCTAATGAAAAACTGTTTTTT; CDR3aa: CSSSRNPGPNEKLFF
abundance: -; v_gene: TRBV12-3/TRBV12-4; d_gene: -; j_gene: TRBJ2-2; CDR3nt: TGTGCCAGCAGTCCCCAAGGGAAATGGAACACCGGGGAGCTGTTTTTT; CDR3aa: CASSPQGKWNTGELFF
abundance: many; v_gene: TRBV12-3/TRBV12-4; d_gene: -; j_gene: TRBJ1-2; CDR3nt: TGTGCCAGCAGCCGGGCGGGAGCTAACTATGGCTACACCTTC; CDR3aa: CASSRAGANYGYTF
abundance: few; v_gene: TRBV27; d_gene: TRBD2; j_gene: TRBJ2-1; CDR3nt: TGTGCCAGCAGTCCATGGACTAGCCCCCGAAATGAGCAGTTCTTC; CDR3aa: CASSPWTSPRNEQFF
abundance: -; v_gene: TRBV10-3; d_gene: -; j_gene: TRBJ1-5; CDR3nt: TGTGCCATCAGTGAGTCAGAGGGACAACTCAATCAGCCCCAGCATTTT; CDR3aa: CAISESEGQLNQPQHF
abundance: few; v_gene: TRBV13; d_gene: -; j_gene: TRBJ1-1; CDR3nt: TGTGCCAGCAGCATGGACAGCGCTCTTGTAGCTTTCTTT; CDR3aa: CASSMDSALVAFF
abundance: -; v_gene: TRBV11-2; d_gene: TRBD1; j_gene: TRBJ1-6; CDR3nt: TGTGCCAGCAGCAAAGGATGGACAGGCGAGAATTCACCCCTCCACTTT; CDR3aa: CASSKGWTGENSPLHF
abundance: -; v_gene: TRBV20-1; d_gene: TRBD1; j_gene: TRBJ1-1; CDR3nt: TGCAGTGCTGACAGGGGAGTAGCTTTCTTT; CDR3aa: CSADRGVAFF
abundance: -; v_gene: TRBV15; d_gene: -; j_gene: TRBJ2-1; CDR3nt: TGTGCCACCAGCAGAGATTCCGGGACCCCGCACTACGATGAGCAGTTCTTC; CDR3aa: CATSRDSGTPHYDEQFF
abundance: few; v_gene: TRBV27; d_gene: -; j_gene: TRBJ1-6; CDR3nt: TGTGCCAGCAGTTTGGGAGCGGTTGGGAATTCACCCCTCCACTTT; CDR3aa: CASSLGAVGNSPLHF
abundance: many; v_gene: TRBV28; d_gene: TRBD1; j_gene: TRBJ2-2; CDR3nt: TGTGCCAGCAGTTCTTTTTTCCGGGACAGGGGATACGCCGGGGAGCTGTTTTTT; CDR3aa: CASSSFFRDRGYAGELFF
abundance: few; v_gene: TRBV4-1; d_gene: TRBD1; j_gene: TRBJ1-6; CDR3nt: TGCGCCAGCAGCCAAGACCGGGACAGGGGTTCACCCCTCCACTTT; CDR3aa: CASSQDRDRGSPLHF
abundance: few; v_gene: TRBV7-9; d_gene: TRBD1; j_gene: TRBJ2-6; CDR3nt: TGTGCCAGCAGCTTAGCCCGGACAGGGGAGCGCTCTGGGGCCAACGTCCTGACTTTC; CDR3aa: CASSLARTGERSGANVLTF
abundance: -; v_gene: TRBV29-1; d_gene: TRBD2; j_gene: TRBJ2-3; CDR3nt: TGCAGCGTTGCGACTAGCGCCGCAGATACGCAGTATTTT; CDR3aa: CSVATSAADTQYF
abundance: few; v_gene: TRBV28; d_gene: -; j_gene: TRBJ1-5; CDR3nt: TGTGCCAGCAGTACCGGGACATCATCAGGTCAGCCCCAGCATTTT; CDR3aa: CASSTGTSSGQPQHF
abundance: few; v_gene: TRBV12-3/TRBV12-4; d_gene: TRBD1; j_gene: TRBJ1-5; CDR3nt: TGTGCCAGCAGTTTAGTGGGGACAGTATCAAGACTTTCGAGCAATCAGCCCCAGCATTTT; CDR3aa: CASSLVGTVSRLSSNQPQHF
abundance: -; v_gene: TRBV18; d_gene: TRBD1; j_gene: TRBJ1-5; CDR3nt: TGTGCCAGCTCACCGGACCGACAGGGGGGGGCTCTGGCCCAGCATTTT; CDR3aa: CASSPDRQGGALAQHF
abundance: -; v_gene: TRBV5-8; d_gene: TRBD2; j_gene: TRBJ2-1; CDR3nt: TGTGCCAGCAGAATAGCGGGGGGGCGAAATGAGCAGTTCTTC; CDR3aa: CASRIAGGRNEQFF
abundance: -; v_gene: TRBV28; d_gene: TRBD2; j_gene: TRBJ2-7; CDR3nt: TGTGCCAGCAACGGTTGGACTAGCGCCGCCTACGAGCAGTACTTC; CDR3aa: CASNGWTSAAYEQYF
abundance: few; v_gene: TRBV4-1; d_gene: -; j_gene: TRBJ2-3; CDR3nt: TGCGCCAGCAGCCAAGATTTTGGTGGTATCGGAGATACGCAGTATTTT; CDR3aa: CASSQDFGGIGDTQYF
abundance: -; v_gene: TRBV5-5; d_gene: -; j_gene: TRBJ1-4; CDR3nt: TGTGCCAGCAGCGCATCACAGGGAGTCGGTGAAAAACTGTTTTTT; CDR3aa: CASSASQGVGEKLFF
abundance: few; v_gene: TRBV7-9; d_gene: -; j_gene: TRBJ1-1; CDR3nt: TGTGCCAGCAGCCGAAGTGCCCCACCAGACACTGAAGCTTTCTTT; CDR3aa: CASSRSAPPDTEAFF
abundance: -; v_gene: TRBV6-5; d_gene: -; j_gene: TRBJ2-7; CDR3nt: TGTTCCAGCAGTTCCCCGACAGCTGGGGCCTACGAGCAGTACTTC; CDR3aa: CSSSSPTAGAYEQYF
abundance: -; v_gene: TRBV6-6; d_gene: TRBD2; j_gene: TRBJ2-1; CDR3nt: TGTGCCAGCAGTTCCTTTAGCGGGGGGTCCTACAATGAGCAGTTCTTC; CDR3aa: CASSSFSGGSYNEQFF